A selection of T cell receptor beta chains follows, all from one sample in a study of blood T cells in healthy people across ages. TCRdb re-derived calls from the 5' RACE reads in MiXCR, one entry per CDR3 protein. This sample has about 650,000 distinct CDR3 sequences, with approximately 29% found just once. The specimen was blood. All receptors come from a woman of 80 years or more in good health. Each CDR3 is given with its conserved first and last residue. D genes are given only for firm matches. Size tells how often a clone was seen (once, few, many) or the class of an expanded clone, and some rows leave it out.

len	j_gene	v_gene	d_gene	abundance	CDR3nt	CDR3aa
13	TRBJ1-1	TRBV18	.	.	TGTGCCAGTGAAACAGTTACACGCACTGAAGCTTTCTTT	CASETVTRTEAFF
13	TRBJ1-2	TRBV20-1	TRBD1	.	TGCAGTGCACAAAGCACAGGGGGCTATGGCTACACCTTC	CSAQSTGGYGYTF
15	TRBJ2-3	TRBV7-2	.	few	TGTGCCAGCAGCTTAGATTGGGTCATCACAGATACGCAGTATTTT	CASSLDWVITDTQYF
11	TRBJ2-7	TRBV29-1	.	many	TGCAGCGTTGGAGAACCGGGTGAGCAGTACTTC	CSVGEPGEQYF
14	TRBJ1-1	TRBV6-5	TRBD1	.	TGTGCCAGCAAAAAGGGGGCGGTAAACACTGAAGCTTTCTTT	CASKKGAVNTEAFF
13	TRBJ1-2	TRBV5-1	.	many	TGCGCCAGCAACCCGGACGGTCTCTATGGCTACACCTTC	CASNPDGLYGYTF
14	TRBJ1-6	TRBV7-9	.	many	TGTGCCAGCAGCTTAGAACAATATAATTCACCCCTCCACTTT	CASSLEQYNSPLHF
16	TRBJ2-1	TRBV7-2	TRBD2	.	TGTGCCAGCAGCTTAGTCGCGGGGGATTTCTTCAATGAGCAGTTCTTC	CASSLVAGDFFNEQFF
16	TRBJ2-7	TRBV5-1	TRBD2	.	TGCGCCAGCAGCTTGGGGCCAGCGGGGAGCTCCTACGAGCAGTACTTC	CASSLGPAGSSYEQYF
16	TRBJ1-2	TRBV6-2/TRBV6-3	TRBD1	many	TGTGCCAGCAGTTACTACACTGGGACAGGGGTCTATGGCTACACCTTC	CASSYYTGTGVYGYTF
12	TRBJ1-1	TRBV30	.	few	TGTGCCTGGAGTGTACGGGGGGGTTCCGCTTTCTTT	CAWSVRGGSAFF
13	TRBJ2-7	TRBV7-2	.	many	TGTGCCAGCAGCTTAGGTGAACAGTACGAGCAGTACTTC	CASSLGEQYEQYF
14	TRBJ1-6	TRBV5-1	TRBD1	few	TGCGCCAGCAGCGACGGGGACAGGGGCCCACCCCTCCACTTT	CASSDGDRGPPLHF
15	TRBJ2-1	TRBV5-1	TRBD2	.	TGCGCCAGCGATCAGACTAGCGGGGGGGCCAATGAGCAGTTCTTC	CASDQTSGGANEQFF
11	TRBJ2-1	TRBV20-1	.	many	TGCAGTGCTAGAGTGGTCGATGAGCAGTTCTTC	CSARVVDEQFF
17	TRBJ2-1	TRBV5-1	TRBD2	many	TGCGCCAGCAGCTTGGGTCCTAGCGGGGGACTAAACAATGAGCAGTTCTTC	CASSLGPSGGLNNEQFF
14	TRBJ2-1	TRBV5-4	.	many	TGTGCCAGCAGTCCCTCCCTCTTGAGGGATGAGCAGTTCTTC	CASSPSLLRDEQFF
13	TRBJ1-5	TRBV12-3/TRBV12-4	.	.	TGCGCCAGCAGGGGAACGTGGGAGAAGCCCCAGCATTTT	CASRGTWEKPQHF
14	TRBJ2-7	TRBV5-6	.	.	TGTGCCAGCAGCCCAGGGACGACGGGACGCGAGCAGTACTTC	CASSPGTTGREQYF
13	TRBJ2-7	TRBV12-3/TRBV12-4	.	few	TGTGCCAGCATGGCAAGGGGCGGTTACGAGCAGTACTTC	CASMARGGYEQYF
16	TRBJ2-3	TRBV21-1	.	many	TGTGCCAGCAGCAAAGCGCCTCTTGGTTACACAGATACGCAGTATTTT	CASSKAPLGYTDTQYF
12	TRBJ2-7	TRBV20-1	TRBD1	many	TGCAGTGCTATAGGGACAGGGCGTGAGCAGTACTTC	CSAIGTGREQYF
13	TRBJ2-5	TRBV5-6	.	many	TGTGCCAGCAGCTTTTACAGGGAAGAGACCCAGTACTTC	CASSFYREETQYF
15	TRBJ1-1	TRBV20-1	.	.	TGCAGTGCTAGCCACCAGGGAAGTCGTAGCACTGAAGCTTTCTTT	CSASHQGSRSTEAFF
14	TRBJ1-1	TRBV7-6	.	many	TGTGCCAGCAGCTTAGGCGAGGTCAACACTGAAGCTTTCTTT	CASSLGEVNTEAFF
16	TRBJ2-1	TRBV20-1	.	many	TGCAGTGCTAGAGACGGCAGGGGACCCGCCTACAATGAGCAGTTCTTC	CSARDGRGPAYNEQFF
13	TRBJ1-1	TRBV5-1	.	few	TGCGCCAGCAGCTTGCCAGGGAGCACTGAAGCTTTCTTT	CASSLPGSTEAFF
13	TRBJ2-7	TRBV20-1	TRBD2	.	TGCAGTGCTCCTCTGGGGACTAACGACGAGCAGTACTTC	CSAPLGTNDEQYF
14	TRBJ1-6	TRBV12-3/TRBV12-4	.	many	TGTGCCAGCAGTTTCGAGGGCTCGAATTCACCCCTCCACTTT	CASSFEGSNSPLHF
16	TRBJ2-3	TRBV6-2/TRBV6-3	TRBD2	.	TGTGCCAGCAGTTACTTGGGAGGGGCCCCCACAGATACGCAGTATTTT	CASSYLGGAPTDTQYF
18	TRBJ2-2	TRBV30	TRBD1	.	TGTGCCTGGAAGCGATATACTCCGGGACAGGGATATATCGGGGAGCTGTTTTTT	CAWKRYTPGQGYIGELFF
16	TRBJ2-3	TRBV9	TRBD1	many	TGTGCCAGCAGCGGGACAGGGTCCCCACGCACAGATACGCAGTATTTT	CASSGTGSPRTDTQYF
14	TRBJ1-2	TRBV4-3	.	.	TGCGCCAGCAGCTACGACAGCGCTAACTATGGCTACACCTTC	CASSYDSANYGYTF
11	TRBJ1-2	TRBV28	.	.	TGTGCCAGCGGGTTGATAGGACGCTACACCTTC	CASGLIGRYTF